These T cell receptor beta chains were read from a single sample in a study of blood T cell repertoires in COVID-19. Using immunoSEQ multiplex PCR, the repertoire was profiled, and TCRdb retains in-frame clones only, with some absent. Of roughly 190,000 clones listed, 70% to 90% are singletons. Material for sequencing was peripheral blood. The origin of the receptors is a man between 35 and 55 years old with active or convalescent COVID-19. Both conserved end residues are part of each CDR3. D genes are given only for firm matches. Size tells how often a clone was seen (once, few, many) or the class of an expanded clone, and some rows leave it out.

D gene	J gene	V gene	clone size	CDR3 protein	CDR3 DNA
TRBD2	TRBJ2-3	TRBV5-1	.	CASSPTAGVVADTQYF	TGCGCCAGCAGCCCCACGGCGGGAGTGGTGGCAGATACGCAGTATTTT
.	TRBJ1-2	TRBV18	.	CASSPTGDYGYTF	TGTGCCAGCTCACCAACCGGGGATTATGGCTACACCTTC
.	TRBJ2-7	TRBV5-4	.	CASSFTGGAYEQYF	TGTGCCAGCAGCTTTACAGGGGGGGCCTACGAGCAGTACTTC
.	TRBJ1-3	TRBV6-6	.	CASSYGGASGNTIYF	TGTGCCAGCAGTTACGGGGGGGCGTCCGGAAACACCATATATTTT
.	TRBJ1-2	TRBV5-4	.	CASSVDSRLGYGYTF	TGTGCCAGCAGCGTAGACAGCAGACTAGGCTATGGCTACACCTTC
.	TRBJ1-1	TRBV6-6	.	CASSYSIGALEAFF	TGTGCCAGCAGTTACTCGATTGGGGCCCTAGAAGCTTTCTTT
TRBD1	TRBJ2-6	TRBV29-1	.	CSVAGTGDSGANVLTF	TGCAGCGTTGCCGGGACAGGCGACTCTGGGGCCAACGTCCTGACTTTC
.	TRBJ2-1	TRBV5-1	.	CASSLAEGIGEQFF	TGCGCCAGCAGCTTGGCGGAGGGGATAGGTGAGCAGTTCTTC
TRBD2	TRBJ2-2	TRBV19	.	CASSSGLAAGELFF	TGTGCCAGCAGCAGTGGACTAGCGGCCGGGGAGCTGTTTTTT
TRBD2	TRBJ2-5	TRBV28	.	CASSTPLGGRETQYF	TGTGCCAGCAGCACCCCTCTCGGCGGGAGGGAGACCCAGTACTTC
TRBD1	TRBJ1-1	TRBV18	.	CASSTRGQGGTEAFF	TGTGCCAGCTCCACGAGGGGACAGGGTGGCACTGAAGCTTTCTTT
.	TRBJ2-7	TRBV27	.	CASSLRGLAYEQYF	TGTGCCAGCAGTTTACGGGGACTGGCCTACGAGCAGTACTTC
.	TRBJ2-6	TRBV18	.	CASSPGGANVLTF	TGTGCCAGCTCCCCCGGGGGGGCCAACGTCCTGACTTTC
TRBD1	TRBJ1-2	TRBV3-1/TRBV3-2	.	CASSQKGQGTYGYTF	TGTGCCAGCAGCCAGAAGGGACAGGGGACTTATGGCTACACCTTC
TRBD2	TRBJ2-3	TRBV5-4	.	CASSHSGSLTDTQYF	TGTGCCAGCAGCCATAGCGGGAGTCTCACAGATACGCAGTATTTT
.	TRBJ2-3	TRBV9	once	CASSDHTDTQYF	TGTGCCAGCAGCGATCACACAGATACGCAGTATTTT
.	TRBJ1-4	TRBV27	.	CASSFFQNEKLFF	TGTGCCAGCAGTTTTTTCCAGAATGAAAAACTGTTTTTT
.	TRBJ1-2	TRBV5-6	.	CASSPPVTGPHGYTF	TGTGCCAGCAGCCCACCAGTGACAGGCCCCCATGGCTACACCTTC
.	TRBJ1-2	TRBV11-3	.	CASSLVAAGRNYGYTF	TGTGCCAGCAGCTTAGTGGCTGCCGGGAGGAACTATGGCTACACCTTC
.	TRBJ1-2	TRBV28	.	CASSSVGPNYGYTF	TGTGCCAGCAGCAGCGTGGGGCCCAACTATGGCTACACCTTC
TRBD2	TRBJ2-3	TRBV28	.	CAWGGRDSTDTQYF	TGTGCCTGGGGGGGACGGGATAGCACAGATACGCAGTATTTT
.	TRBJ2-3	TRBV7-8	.	CASSLVSGDRDTQYF	TGTGCCAGCAGCTTAGTTTCGGGGGATAGGGATACGCAGTATTTT
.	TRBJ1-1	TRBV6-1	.	CASSEATATTFF	TGTGCCAGCAGTGAAGCAACTGCCACGACTTTCTTT
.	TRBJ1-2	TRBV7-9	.	CASSFDQTDGYTF	TGTGCCAGCAGCTTTGACCAGACAGATGGCTACACCTTC
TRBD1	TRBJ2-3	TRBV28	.	CASSLTGPQPSTDTQYF	TGTGCCAGCAGTTTGACAGGGCCCCAGCCTAGCACAGATACGCAGTATTTT
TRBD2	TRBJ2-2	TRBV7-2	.	CASSSSGGYSGELFF	TGTGCCAGCAGCTCTAGCGGGGGCTATTCCGGGGAGCTGTTTTTT
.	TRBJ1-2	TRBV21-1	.	CARFTGGGYTF	TGTGCCAGATTTACCGGGGGTGGCTACACCTTC
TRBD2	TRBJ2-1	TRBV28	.	CASSFSGTYNEQFF	TGTGCCAGCAGTTTTAGCGGGACATACAATGAGCAGTTCTTC
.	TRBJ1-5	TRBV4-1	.	CASSQVEGQPQHF	TGCGCCAGCAGCCAAGTGGAGGGACAGCCCCAGCATTTT
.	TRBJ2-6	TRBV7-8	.	CASSPGTSTSGANVLTF	TGTGCCAGCAGCCCAGGGACATCAACCTCTGGGGCCAACGTCCTGACTTTC
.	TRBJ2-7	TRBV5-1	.	CASSLAGDEQYF	TGCGCCAGCAGCTTGGCAGGGGACGAGCAGTACTTC
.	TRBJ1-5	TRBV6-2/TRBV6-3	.	CASSWAGQGPLRSNQPQHF	TGTGCCAGCAGTTGGGCTGGCCAGGGCCCCTTACGTAGCAATCAGCCCCAGCATTTT